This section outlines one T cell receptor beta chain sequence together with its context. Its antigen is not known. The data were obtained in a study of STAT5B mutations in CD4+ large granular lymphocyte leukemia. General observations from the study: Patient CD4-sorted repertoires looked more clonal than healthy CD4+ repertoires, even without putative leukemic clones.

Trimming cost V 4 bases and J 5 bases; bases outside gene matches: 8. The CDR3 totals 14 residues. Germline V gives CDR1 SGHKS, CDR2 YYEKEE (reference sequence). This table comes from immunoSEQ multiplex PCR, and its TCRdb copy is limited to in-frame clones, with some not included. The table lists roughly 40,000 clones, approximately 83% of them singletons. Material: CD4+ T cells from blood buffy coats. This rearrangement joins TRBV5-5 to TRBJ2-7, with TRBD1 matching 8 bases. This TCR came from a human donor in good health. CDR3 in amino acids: CASSMDRVLDEQYF. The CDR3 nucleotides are TGTGCCAGCAGCATGGACAGGGTATTGGACGAGCAGTACTTC.